A selection of T cell receptor beta chains follows, all from one sample in a study of T cell responses to AZD1222 COVID-19 vaccine. The assay was immunoSEQ multiplex PCR, and TCRdb's table has in-frame clones only and misses some. The table records about 150,000 clones, roughly 87% of them present only once. The starting material was peripheral blood, obtained on day 0 of AZD1222 vaccination. The source is an adult in good health. Both conserved end residues are part of each CDR3. Fields, in order: V gene, J gene, D gene, clone size, CDR3 protein, CDR3 DNA. A D gene is named only where the DNA matches it firmly. A row's size may be missing; if present it is once, few, many or a size class.

TRBV19	TRBJ1-2	NA	NA	CASSLDTVKNYGYTF	TGTGCCAGTAGTTTGGACACCGTCAAAAACTATGGCTACACCTTC
TRBV5-1	TRBJ1-4	NA	NA	CASSPFGGGRTNEKLFF	TGCGCCAGCAGCCCCTTCGGCGGGGGCAGGACTAATGAAAAACTGTTTTTT
TRBV11-3	TRBJ1-1	NA	NA	CASSTTALGNTEAFF	TGTGCCAGCAGTACAACAGCTTTGGGGAACACTGAAGCTTTCTTT
TRBV30	TRBJ1-2	NA	NA	CAWSAGFERGYGYTF	TGTGCCTGGAGTGCTGGGTTCGAAAGAGGCTATGGCTACACCTTC
TRBV5-1	TRBJ2-7	TRBD2	NA	CASSPLPGLFYEQYF	TGCGCCAGCAGCCCGCTTCCGGGACTATTCTACGAGCAGTACTTC
TRBV28	TRBJ1-1	NA	NA	CASSRPGAIEAFF	TGTGCCAGCAGCCGGCCGGGGGCTATTGAAGCTTTCTTT
TRBV28	TRBJ2-2	NA	NA	CASTTVNTGELFF	TGTGCCAGCACGACGGTGAACACCGGGGAGCTGTTTTTT
TRBV25-1	TRBJ2-7	TRBD1	NA	CASSRTGTGYEQYF	TGTGCCAGCAGCCGGACGGGGACAGGATACGAGCAGTACTTC
TRBV9	TRBJ2-7	TRBD2	NA	CASSRFGTSGRIGEQYF	TGTGCCAGCAGTCGTTTTGGGACTAGCGGGAGGATCGGCGAGCAGTACTTC
TRBV28	TRBJ2-5	NA	NA	CASNSLGSSAETQYF	TGTGCCAGCAATTCCCTGGGGTCGAGTGCTGAGACCCAGTACTTC
TRBV19	TRBJ1-5	NA	NA	CASSIRGRYNQPQHF	TGTGCCAGTAGTATCAGGGGCAGGTATAATCAGCCCCAGCATTTT
TRBV6-5	TRBJ2-5	TRBD2	NA	CASTLTSGSTETQYF	TGTGCCAGCACCCTGACTAGCGGGAGTACAGAGACCCAGTACTTC
TRBV6-2/TRBV6-3	TRBJ1-5	NA	NA	CASSYSVLFSNQPQHF	TGTGCCAGCAGTTACTCGGTACTCTTCAGTAATCAGCCCCAGCATTTT
TRBV7-8	TRBJ2-1	TRBD2	NA	CASSLAGGRHDNEQFF	TGTGCCAGCAGCTTAGCGGGAGGGAGACATGACAATGAGCAGTTCTTC
TRBV11-3	TRBJ1-1	NA	NA	CASSPRTGNTEAFF	TGTGCCAGCAGCCCGCGGACCGGGAACACTGAAGCTTTCTTT
TRBV6-5	TRBJ2-1	TRBD2	NA	CAGRPAGNSYNEQFF	TGTGCCGGACGACCAGCGGGGAACTCCTACAATGAGCAGTTCTTC
TRBV19	TRBJ2-2	NA	NA	CASSIDRVAGELFF	TGTGCCAGTAGTATAGATCGGGTGGCCGGGGAGCTGTTTTTT
TRBV9	TRBJ1-1	NA	NA	CASSPRAGQRNTEAFF	TGTGCCAGCAGCCCCCGGGCGGGTCAACGGAACACTGAAGCTTTCTTT
TRBV18	TRBJ2-5	NA	NA	CASSPARGETQYF	TGTGCCAGCTCACCAGCCCGGGGTGAGACCCAGTACTTC
TRBV4-2	TRBJ2-7	TRBD2	NA	CASSQDSAGGSYEQYF	TGTGCCAGCAGCCAAGATTCGGCGGGAGGCTCCTACGAGCAGTACTTC
TRBV5-6	TRBJ1-1	NA	NA	CASSGRARGTEAFF	TGTGCCAGCAGCGGAAGGGCCCGGGGCACTGAAGCTTTCTTT
TRBV6-5	TRBJ1-1	TRBD1	NA	CASRPDRAMNTEAFF	TGTGCCAGCAGGCCGGACAGGGCGATGAACACTGAAGCTTTCTTT
TRBV5-8	TRBJ2-1	TRBD1	few	CASSLRVSGQAPGHEQFF	TGTGCCAGCAGCTTGAGGGTTTCGGGACAGGCGCCCGGGCATGAGCAGTTCTTC
TRBV7-8	TRBJ1-2	NA	NA	CASSRRRTALPSAF	TGTGCCAGCAGCCGACGGAGGACAGCTCTCCCGTCTGCCTTC
TRBV19	TRBJ2-1	NA	once	CCVRNEQFF	TGTTGTGTTAGGAATGAGCAGTTCTTC
TRBV19	TRBJ1-1	NA	few	CASNQWTPTSKAFF	TGTGCCAGTAACCAATGGACACCCACTTCTAAAGCTTTCTTT
TRBV28	TRBJ1-2	NA	NA	CASSTRQTDGYTF	TGTGCCAGCAGTACGAGACAGACCGATGGCTACACCTTC